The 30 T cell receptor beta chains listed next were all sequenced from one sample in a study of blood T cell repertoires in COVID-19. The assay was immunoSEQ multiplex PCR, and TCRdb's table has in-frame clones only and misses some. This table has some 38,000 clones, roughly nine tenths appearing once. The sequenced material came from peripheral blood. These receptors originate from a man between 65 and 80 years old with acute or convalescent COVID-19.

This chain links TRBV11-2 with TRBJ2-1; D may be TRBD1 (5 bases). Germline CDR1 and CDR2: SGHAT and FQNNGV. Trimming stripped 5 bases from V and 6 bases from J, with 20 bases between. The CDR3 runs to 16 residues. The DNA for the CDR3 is TGTGCCAGCAGCAACCAGGGCGGAGCTTGGGGCAATGAGCAGTTCTTC. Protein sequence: CASSNQGGAWGNEQFF.

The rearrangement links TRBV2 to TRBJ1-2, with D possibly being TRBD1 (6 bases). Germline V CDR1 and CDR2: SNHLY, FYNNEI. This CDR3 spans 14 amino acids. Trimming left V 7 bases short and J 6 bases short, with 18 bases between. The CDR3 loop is CASTVGGLINGYTF. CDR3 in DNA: TGTGCCAGCACGGTTGGGGGCCTAATAAATGGCTACACCTTC.

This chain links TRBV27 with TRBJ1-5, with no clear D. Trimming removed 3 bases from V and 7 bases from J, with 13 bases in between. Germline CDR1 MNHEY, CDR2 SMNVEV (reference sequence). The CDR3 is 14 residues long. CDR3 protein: CASSLRGPEQPQHF. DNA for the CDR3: TGTGCCAGCAGTTTGAGAGGGCCGGAGCAGCCCCAGCATTTT.

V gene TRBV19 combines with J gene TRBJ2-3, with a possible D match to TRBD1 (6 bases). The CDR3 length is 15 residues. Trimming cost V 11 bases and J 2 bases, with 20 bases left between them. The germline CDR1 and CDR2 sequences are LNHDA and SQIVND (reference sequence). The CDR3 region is CAASTRGGHTDTQYF. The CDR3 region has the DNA TGTGCCGCTAGTACGCGAGGGGGACACACAGATACGCAGTATTTT.

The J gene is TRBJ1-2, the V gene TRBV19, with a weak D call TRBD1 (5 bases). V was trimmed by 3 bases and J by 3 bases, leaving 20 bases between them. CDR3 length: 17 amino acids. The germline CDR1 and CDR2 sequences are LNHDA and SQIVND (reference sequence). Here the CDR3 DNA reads TGTGCCAGTAGTATCGTTCAGGGCGACAACTCTTACTATGGCTACACCTTC. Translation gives CASSIVQGDNSYYGYTF.

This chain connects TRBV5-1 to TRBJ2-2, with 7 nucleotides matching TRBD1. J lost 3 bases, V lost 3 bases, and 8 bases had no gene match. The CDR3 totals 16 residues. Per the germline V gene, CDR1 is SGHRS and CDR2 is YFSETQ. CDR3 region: CASSSNRGSHTGELFF. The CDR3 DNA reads TGCGCCAGCAGCTCAAACAGGGGTTCACACACCGGGGAGCTGTTTTTT.

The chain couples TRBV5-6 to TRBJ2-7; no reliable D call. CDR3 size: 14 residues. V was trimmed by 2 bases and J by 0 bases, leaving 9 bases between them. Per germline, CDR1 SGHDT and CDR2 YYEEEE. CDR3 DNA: TGTGCCAGCAGCTTTGCGCCAAACTCCTACGAGCAGTACTTC. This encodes CASSFAPNSYEQYF.

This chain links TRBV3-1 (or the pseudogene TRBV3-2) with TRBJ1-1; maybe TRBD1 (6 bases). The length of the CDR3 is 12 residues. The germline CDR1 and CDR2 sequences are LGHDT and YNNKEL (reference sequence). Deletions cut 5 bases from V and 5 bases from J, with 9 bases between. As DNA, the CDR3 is TGTGCCAGCAGCATTCAGGGGACTGAAGCTTTCTTT. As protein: CASSIQGTEAFF.

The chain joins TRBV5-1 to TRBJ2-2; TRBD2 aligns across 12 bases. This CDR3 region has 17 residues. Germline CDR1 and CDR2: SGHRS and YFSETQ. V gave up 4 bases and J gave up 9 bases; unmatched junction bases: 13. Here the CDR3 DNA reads TGCGCCAGCAGCGCCCCGACTAGCGGGAGAATTCCACGGGAGCTGTTTTTT. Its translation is CASSAPTSGRIPRELFF.

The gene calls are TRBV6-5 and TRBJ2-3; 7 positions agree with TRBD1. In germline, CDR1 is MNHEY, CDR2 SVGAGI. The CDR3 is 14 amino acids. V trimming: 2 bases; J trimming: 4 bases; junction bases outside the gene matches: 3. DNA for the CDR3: TGTGCCAGCAGTTACGGGGACAGTGCAGATACGCAGTATTTT. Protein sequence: CASSYGDSADTQYF.

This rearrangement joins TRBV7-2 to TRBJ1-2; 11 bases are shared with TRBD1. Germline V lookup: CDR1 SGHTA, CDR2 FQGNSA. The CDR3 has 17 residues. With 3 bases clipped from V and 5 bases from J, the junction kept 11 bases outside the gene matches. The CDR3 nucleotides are TGTGCCAGCAGCTTCCGGACAGGGGGCGCTTCTTTATATGGCTACACCTTC. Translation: CASSFRTGGASLYGYTF.

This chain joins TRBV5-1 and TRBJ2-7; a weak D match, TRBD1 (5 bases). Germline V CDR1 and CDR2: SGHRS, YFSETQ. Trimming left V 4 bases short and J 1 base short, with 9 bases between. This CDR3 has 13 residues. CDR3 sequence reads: CASSPKGSYEQYF. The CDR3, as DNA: TGCGCCAGCAGCCCAAAGGGGTCCTACGAGCAGTACTTC.

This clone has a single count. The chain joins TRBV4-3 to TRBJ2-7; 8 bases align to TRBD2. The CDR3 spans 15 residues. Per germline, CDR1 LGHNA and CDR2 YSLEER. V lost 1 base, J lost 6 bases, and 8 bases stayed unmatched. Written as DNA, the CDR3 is TGCGCCAGCAGCCAAGTAACGGCGGGAGGTACCGAGCAGTACTTC. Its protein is CASSQVTAGGTEQYF.

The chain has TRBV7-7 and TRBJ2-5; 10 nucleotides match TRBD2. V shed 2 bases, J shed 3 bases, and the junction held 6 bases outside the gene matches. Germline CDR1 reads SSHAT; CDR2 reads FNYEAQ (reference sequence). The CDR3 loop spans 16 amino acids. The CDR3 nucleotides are TGTGCCAGCAGCTTAAAGGCCCTAGCGGGAGAAGAGACCCAGTACTTC. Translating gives CASSLKALAGEETQYF.

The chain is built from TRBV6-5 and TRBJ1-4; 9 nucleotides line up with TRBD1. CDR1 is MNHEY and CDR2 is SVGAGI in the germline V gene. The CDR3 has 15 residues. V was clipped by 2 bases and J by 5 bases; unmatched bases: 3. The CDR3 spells CASSYGQGKNEKLFF. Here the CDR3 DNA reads TGTGCCAGCAGTTACGGACAGGGGAAGAATGAAAAACTGTTTTTT.

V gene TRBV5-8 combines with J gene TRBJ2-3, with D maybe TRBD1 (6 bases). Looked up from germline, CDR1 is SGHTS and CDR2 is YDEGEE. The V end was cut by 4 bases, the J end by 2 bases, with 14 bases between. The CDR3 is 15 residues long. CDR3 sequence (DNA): TGTGCCAGCAGCGCAGGGGTTGGGTCCACAGATACGCAGTATTTT. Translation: CASSAGVGSTDTQYF. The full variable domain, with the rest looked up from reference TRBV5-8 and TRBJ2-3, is EAGVTQSPTHLIKTRGQQATLRCSPISGHTSVYWYQQALGLGLQFLLWYDEGEERNRGNFPPRFSGRQFPNYSSELNVNALELEDSALYLCASSAGVGSTDTQYFGPGTRLTVL.

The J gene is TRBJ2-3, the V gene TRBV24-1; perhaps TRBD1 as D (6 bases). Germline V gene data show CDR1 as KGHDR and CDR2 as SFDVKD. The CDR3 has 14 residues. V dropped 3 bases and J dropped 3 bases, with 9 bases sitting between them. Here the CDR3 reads CATSDIGGTDTQYF. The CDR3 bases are TGTGCCACCAGTGATATAGGGGGAACAGATACGCAGTATTTT.

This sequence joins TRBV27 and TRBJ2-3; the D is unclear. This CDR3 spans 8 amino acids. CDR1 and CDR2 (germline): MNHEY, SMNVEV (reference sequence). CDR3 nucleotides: TGTCGTACAGATACGCAGTATTTT. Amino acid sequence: CRTDTQYF.

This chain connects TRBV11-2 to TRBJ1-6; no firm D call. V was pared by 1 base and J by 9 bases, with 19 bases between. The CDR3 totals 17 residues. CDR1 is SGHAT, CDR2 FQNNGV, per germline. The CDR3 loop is CASSLGRVGGRSSPLHF. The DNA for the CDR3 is TGTGCCAGCAGCTTAGGGAGGGTGGGTGGACGAAGTTCACCCCTCCACTTT.

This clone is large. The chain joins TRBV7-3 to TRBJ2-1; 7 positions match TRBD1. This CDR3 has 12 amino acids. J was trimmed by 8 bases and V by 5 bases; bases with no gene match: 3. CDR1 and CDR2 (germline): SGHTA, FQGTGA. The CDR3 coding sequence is TGTGCCAGCAGCCTCGGACAGGATGAGCAGTTCTTC. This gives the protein CASSLGQDEQFF.

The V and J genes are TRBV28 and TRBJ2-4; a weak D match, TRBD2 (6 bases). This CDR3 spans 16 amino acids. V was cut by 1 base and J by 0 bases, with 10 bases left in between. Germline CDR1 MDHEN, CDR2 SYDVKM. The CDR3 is CASSLFEGLAKNIQYF. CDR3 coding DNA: TGTGCCAGCAGTTTATTCGAGGGACTAGCCAAAAACATTCAGTACTTC.

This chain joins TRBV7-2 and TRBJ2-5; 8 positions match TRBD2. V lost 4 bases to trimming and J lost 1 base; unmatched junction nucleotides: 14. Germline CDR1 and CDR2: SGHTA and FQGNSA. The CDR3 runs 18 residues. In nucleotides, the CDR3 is TGTGCCAGCAGCTGGGGCACCCTACCGACTAGCGCCCAAGAGACCCAGTACTTC. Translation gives CASSWGTLPTSAQETQYF.

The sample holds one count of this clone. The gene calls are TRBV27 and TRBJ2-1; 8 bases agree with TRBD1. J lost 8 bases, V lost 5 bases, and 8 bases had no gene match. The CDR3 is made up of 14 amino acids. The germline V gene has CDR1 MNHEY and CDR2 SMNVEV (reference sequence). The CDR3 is CASSKDRVGYEQFF. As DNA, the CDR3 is TGTGCCAGCAGTAAGGACAGGGTGGGATATGAGCAGTTCTTC.

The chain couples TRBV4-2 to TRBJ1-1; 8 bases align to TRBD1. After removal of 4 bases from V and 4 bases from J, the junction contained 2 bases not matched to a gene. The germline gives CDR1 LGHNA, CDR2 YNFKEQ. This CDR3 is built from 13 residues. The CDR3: CASSLDRGTEAFF. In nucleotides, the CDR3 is TGTGCCAGCAGCCTCGACAGGGGCACTGAAGCTTTCTTT.

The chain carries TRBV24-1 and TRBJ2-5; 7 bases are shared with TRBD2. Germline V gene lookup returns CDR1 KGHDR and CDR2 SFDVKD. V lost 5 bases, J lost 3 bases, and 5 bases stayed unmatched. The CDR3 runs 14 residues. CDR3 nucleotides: TGTGCCACCAGTGCGCAGGGAGGGGAAGAGACCCAGTACTTC. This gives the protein CATSAQGGEETQYF.

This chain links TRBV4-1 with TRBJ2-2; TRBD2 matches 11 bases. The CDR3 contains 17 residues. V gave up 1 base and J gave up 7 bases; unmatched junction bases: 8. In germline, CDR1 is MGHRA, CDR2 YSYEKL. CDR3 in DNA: TGCGCCAGCAGCCAAGTGACTAGCGGGATACGAGGCGGGGAGCTGTTTTTT. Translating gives CASSQVTSGIRGGELFF.

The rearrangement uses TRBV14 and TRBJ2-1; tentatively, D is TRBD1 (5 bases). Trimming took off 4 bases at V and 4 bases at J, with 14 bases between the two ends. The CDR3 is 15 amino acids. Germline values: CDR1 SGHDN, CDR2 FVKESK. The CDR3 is CASSRDTDSYNEQFF. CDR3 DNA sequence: TGTGCCAGCAGCCGGGATACTGACAGTTACAATGAGCAGTTCTTC.

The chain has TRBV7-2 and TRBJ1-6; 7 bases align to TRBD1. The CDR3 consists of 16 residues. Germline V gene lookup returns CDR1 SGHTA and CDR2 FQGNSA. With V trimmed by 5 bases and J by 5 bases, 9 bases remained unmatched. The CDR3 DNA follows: TGTGCCAGCAGCCCCCGGGACAGAGTAGATAATTCACCCCTCCACTTT. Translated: CASSPRDRVDNSPLHF.

DNA for the CDR3: TGTGCCAGCAGCTTAGGGGACAGGGGCCCAGATACGCAGTATTTT. This sequence encodes CASSLGDRGPDTQYF. The chain has TRBV7-2 and TRBJ2-3; 10 nucleotides match TRBD1. The ends lost 1 base at V and 4 bases at J; junction bases unmatched: 2. The length of the CDR3 is 15 residues. Germline V gene lookup returns CDR1 SGHTA and CDR2 FQGNSA.

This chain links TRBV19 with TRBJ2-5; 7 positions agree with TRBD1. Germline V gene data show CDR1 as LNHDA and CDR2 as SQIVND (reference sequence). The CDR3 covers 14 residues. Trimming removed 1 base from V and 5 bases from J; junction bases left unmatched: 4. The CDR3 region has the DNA TGTGCCAGTAGTATAGGACAGGGTGTGGAGACCCAGTACTTC. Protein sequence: CASSIGQGVETQYF.